Below, one TCR beta chain is given with its context. Its antigen is still unknown. This table comes from immunoSEQ multiplex PCR, and its TCRdb copy is limited to in-frame clones, with some not included. In the table there are fewer than 500,000 clones, approximately 92% of which are singletons. This record belongs to a study of Ad26.COV2.S vaccination and SARS-CoV-2 variants. Across the whole study: A participant enrolled in the COV1001 Ad26.COV2.S trial arm provided the sample.

Points from the study as a whole: Across vaccine and placebo recipients, the breadth of non-spike TCRs was similar.

Regarding treatment: about 20 received Ad26.COV2.S at low or high dose, single or two shots; about 5 received placebo; per-sample allocation not given. Sampling was done on day 63 after the first vaccine or placebo injection. Whoever gave the sample was an adult aged 18-55 years in Boston. As its vector, the vaccine had Ad26, which expressed Wuhan-strain SARS-CoV-2 spike. CDR1 and CDR2 (germline): SGHAT, FQNNGV. The CDR3 contains 17 residues. Germline trimming cut 2 bases from V and 4 bases from J; bases unmatched to any gene: 9. This sequence was found in a person aged 18 to 65 who received the Ad26.COV2.S COVID-19 vaccine or a placebo. Sequenced material: peripheral blood, taken in a trial of Ad26.COV2.S vaccine versus placebo. This chain connects TRBV11-2 to TRBJ2-1; 9 bases line up with TRBD2. CDR3 DNA: TGTGCCAGCAGCTTATTCGGCGGGAGGGCAAGTTACAATGAGCAGTTCTTC. Protein: CASSLFGGRASYNEQFF.